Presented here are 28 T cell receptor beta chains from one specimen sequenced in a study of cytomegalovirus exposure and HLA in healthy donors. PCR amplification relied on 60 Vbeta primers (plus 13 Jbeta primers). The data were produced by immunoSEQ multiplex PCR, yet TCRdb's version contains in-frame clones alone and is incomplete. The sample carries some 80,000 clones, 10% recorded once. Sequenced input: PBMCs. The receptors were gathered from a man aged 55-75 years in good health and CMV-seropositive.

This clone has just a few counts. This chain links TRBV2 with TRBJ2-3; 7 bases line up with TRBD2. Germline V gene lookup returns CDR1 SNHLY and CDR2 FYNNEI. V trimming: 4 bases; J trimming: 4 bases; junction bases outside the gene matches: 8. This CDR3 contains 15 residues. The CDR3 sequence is CASSVGGGNADTQYF. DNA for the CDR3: TGTGCCAGCAGTGTTGGCGGGGGAAACGCAGATACGCAGTATTTT.

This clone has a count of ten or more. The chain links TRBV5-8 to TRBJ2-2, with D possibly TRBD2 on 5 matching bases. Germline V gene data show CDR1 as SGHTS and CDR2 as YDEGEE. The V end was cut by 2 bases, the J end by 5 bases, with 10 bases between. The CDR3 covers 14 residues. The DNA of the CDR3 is TGTGCCAGCAGCTTCGTACTAGGGACCGGGGAGCTGTTTTTT. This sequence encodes CASSFVLGTGELFF.

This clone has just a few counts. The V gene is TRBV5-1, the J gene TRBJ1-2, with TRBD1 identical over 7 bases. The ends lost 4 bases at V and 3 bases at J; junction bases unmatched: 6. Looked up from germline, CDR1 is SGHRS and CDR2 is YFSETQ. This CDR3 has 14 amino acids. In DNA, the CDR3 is TGCGCCAGCAGCGCCGGACAGGCTCACTATGGCTACACCTTC. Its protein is CASSAGQAHYGYTF.

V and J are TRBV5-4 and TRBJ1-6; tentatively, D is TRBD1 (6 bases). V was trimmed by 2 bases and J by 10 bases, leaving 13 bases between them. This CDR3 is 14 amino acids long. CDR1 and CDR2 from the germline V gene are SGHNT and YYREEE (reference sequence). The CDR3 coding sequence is TGTGCCAGCAGCTTCGACAGGACGGGGTCACCCCTCCACTTT. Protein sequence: CASSFDRTGSPLHF.

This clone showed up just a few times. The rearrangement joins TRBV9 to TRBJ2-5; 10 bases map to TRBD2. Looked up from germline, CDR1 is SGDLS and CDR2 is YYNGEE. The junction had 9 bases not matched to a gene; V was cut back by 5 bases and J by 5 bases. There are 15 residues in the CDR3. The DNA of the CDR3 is TGTGCCAGCAGTGTTAGCGGGGGGCCCGGGGAGACCCAGTACTTC. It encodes CASSVSGGPGETQYF.

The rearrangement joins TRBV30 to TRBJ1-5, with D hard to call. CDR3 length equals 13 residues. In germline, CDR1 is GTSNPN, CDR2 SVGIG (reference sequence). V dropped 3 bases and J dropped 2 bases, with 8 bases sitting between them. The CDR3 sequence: CAWSVGRNQPQHF. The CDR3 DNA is TGTGCCTGGAGCGTCGGTCGCAATCAGCCCCAGCATTTT.

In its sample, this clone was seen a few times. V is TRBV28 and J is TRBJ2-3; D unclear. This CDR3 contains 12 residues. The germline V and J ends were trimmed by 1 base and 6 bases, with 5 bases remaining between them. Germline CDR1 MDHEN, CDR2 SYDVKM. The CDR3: CASSLLSDTQYF. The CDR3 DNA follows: TGTGCCAGCAGTTTATTGTCGGATACGCAGTATTTT.

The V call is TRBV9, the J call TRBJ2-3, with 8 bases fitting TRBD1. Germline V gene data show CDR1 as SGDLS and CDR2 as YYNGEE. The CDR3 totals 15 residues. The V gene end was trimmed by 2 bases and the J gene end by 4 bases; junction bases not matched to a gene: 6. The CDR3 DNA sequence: TGTGCCAGCAGCGTCCGGACAGGGATCGCAGATACGCAGTATTTT. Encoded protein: CASSVRTGIADTQYF.

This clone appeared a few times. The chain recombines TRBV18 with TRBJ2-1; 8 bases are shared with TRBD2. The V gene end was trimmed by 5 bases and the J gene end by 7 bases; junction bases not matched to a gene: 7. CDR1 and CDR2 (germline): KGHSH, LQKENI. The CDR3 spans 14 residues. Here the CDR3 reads CASSAGTRGNEQFF. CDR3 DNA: TGTGCCAGCTCAGCTGGGACTAGGGGTAATGAGCAGTTCTTC.

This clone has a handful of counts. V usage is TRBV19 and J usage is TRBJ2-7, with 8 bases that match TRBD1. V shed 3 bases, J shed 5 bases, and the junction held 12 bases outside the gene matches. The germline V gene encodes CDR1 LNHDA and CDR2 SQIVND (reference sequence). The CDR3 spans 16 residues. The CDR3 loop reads CASSILGRQGLHEQYF. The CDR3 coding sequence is TGTGCCAGTAGTATTCTTGGCCGACAGGGGTTGCACGAGCAGTACTTC. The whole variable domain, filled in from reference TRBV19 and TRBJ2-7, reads DGGITQSPKYLFRKEGQNVTLSCEQNLNHDAMYWYRQDPGQGLRLIYYSQIVNDFQKGDIAEGYSVSREKKESFPLTVTSAQKNPTAFYLCASSILGRQGLHEQYFGPGTRLTVT.

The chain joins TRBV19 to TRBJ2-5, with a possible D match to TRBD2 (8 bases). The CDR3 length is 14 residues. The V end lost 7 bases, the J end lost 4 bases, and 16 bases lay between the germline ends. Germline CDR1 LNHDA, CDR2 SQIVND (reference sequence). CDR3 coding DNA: TGTGCCAGTACCCCGGGAGGGGGCGTAGAGACCCAGTACTTC. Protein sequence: CASTPGGGVETQYF.

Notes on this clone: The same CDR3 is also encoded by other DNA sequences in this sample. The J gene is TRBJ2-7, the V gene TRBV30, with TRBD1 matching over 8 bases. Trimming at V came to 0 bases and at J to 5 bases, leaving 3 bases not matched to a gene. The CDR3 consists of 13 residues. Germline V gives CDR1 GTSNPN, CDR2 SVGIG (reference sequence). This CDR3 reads CAWSVQGVHEQYF. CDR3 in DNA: TGTGCCTGGAGTGTACAGGGGGTACACGAGCAGTACTTC.

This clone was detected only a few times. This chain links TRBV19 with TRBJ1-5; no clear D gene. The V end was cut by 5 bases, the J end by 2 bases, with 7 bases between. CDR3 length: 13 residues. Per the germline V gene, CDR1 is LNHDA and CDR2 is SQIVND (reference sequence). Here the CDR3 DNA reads TGTGCCAGTAGTGGCACAGGCAATCAGCCCCAGCATTTT. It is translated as CASSGTGNQPQHF.

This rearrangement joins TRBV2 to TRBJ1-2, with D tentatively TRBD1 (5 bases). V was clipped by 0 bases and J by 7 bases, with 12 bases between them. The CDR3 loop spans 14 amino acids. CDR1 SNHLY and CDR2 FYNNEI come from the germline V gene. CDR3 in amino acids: CASSEAKERGGYTF. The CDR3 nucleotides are TGTGCCAGCAGTGAAGCGAAGGAAAGGGGTGGCTACACCTTC.

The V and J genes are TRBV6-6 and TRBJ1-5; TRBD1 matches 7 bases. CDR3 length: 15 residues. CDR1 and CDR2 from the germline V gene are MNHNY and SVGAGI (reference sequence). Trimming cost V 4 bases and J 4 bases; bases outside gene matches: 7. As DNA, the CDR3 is TGTGCCAGCAGTTCCGACAGGGCTGGGAATCAGCCCCAGCATTTT. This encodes CASSSDRAGNQPQHF.

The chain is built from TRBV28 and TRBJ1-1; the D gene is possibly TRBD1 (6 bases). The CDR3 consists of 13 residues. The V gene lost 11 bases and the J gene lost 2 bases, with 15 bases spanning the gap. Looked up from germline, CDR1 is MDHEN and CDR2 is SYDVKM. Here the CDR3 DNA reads TGTGCCTCCAAGGACAGCATCAACACTGAAGCTTTCTTT. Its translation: CASKDSINTEAFF. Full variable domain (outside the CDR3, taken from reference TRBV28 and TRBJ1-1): DVKVTQSSRYLVKRTGEKVFLECVQDMDHENMFWYRQDPGLGLRLIYFSYDVKMKEKGDIPEGYSVSREKKERFSLILESASTNQTSMYLCASKDSINTEAFFGQGTRLTVV.

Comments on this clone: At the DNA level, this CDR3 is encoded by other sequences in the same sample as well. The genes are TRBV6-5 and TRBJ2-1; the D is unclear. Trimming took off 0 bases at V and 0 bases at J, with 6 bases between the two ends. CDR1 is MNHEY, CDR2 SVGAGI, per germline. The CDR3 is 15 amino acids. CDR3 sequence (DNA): TGTGCCAGCAGTTACTCAGGCGGCTCCTACAATGAGCAGTTCTTC. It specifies CASSYSGGSYNEQFF.

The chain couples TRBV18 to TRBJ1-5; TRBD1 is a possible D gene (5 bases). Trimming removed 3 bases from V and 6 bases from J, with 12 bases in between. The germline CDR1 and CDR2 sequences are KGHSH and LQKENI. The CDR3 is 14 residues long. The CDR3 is CASSPNPGPQPQHF. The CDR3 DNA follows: TGTGCCAGCTCACCTAATCCAGGGCCTCAGCCCCAGCATTTT.

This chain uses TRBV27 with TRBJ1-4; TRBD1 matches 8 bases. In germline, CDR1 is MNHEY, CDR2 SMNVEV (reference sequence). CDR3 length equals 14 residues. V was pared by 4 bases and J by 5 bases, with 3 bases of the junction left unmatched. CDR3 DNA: TGTGCCAGCAGTTCACGGACAGGGAATGAAAAACTGTTTTTT. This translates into CASSSRTGNEKLFF.

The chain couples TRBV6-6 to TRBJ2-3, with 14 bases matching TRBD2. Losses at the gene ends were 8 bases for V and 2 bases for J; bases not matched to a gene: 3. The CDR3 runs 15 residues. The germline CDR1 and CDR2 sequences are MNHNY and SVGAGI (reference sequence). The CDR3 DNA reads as TGTGCCAGCCGGACTAGCGGGGGGTCCACAGATACGCAGTATTTT. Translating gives CASRTSGGSTDTQYF.

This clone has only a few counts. The CDR3 loop is CASSALRGTNEKLFF. The DNA for the CDR3 is TGTGCCAGCAGTGCCCTTCGGGGTACTAATGAAAAACTGTTTTTT. The rearrangement uses TRBV6-1 and TRBJ1-4; D not resolved. Trimming stripped 4 bases from V and 2 bases from J, with 11 bases between. The CDR3 is 15 amino acids. The germline V gene encodes CDR1 MNHNS and CDR2 SASEGT.

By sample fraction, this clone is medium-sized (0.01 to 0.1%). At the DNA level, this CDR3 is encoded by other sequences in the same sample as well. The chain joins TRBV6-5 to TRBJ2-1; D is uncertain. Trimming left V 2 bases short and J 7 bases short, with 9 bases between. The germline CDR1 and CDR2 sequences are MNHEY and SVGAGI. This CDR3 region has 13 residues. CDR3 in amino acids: CASSYGWRNEQFF. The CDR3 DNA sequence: TGTGCCAGCAGTTACGGCTGGCGGAATGAGCAGTTCTTC.

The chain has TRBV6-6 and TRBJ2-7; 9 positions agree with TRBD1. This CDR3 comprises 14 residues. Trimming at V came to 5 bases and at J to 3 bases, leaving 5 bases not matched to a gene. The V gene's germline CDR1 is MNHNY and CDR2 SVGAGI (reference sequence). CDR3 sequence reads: CASSQGQGDYEQYF. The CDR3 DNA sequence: TGTGCCAGCAGTCAGGGACAGGGTGACTACGAGCAGTACTTC.

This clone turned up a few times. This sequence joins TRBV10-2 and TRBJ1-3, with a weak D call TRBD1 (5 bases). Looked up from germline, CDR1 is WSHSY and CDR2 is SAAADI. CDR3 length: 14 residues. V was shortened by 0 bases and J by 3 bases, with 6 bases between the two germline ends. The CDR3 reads CASSESGVGNTIYF. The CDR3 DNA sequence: TGCGCCAGCAGTGAGTCAGGGGTTGGAAACACCATATATTTT.

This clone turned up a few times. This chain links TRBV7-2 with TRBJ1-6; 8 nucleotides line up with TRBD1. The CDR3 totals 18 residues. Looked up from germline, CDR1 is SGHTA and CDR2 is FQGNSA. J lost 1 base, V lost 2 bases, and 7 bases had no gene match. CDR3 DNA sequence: TGTGCCAGCAGCTTATCAGGGGGCGGTAGGTCCTATAATTCACCCCTCCACTTT. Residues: CASSLSGGGRSYNSPLHF.

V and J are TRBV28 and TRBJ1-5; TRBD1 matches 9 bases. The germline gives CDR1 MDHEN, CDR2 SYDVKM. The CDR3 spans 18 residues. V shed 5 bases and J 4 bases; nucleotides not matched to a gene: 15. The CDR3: CASSPRGQGLLWNQPQHF. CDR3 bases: TGTGCCAGCAGTCCCAGGGGACAGGGACTTTTATGGAATCAGCCCCAGCATTTT. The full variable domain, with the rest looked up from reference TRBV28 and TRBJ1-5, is DVKVTQSSRYLVKRTGEKVFLECVQDMDHENMFWYRQDPGLGLRLIYFSYDVKMKEKGDIPEGYSVSREKKERFSLILESASTNQTSMYLCASSPRGQGLLWNQPQHFGDGTRLSIL.

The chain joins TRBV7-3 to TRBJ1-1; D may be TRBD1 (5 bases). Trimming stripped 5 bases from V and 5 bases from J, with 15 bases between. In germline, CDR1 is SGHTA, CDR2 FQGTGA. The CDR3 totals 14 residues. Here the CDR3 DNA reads TGTGCCAGCAGCCTTACTTTCAGGGATACTGAAGCTTTCTTT. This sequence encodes CASSLTFRDTEAFF.

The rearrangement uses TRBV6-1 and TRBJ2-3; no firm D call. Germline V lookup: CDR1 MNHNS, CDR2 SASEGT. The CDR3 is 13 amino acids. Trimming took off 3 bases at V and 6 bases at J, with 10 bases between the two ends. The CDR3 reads CASSDTYRDTQYF. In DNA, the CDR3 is TGTGCCAGCAGTGACACTTATCGGGATACGCAGTATTTT.